The T cell receptor (beta chain) described here comes from a study of cytomegalovirus exposure and HLA in healthy donors. Study-wide context: Earlier results showed approximately 120 million unique TCR beta sequences derived from approximately 170 million T cells. Study conclusions and caveats: The study designated roughly 150 TCR beta chains cytomegalovirus-associated. A reported reduction in N-insertions relative to the roughly 700-donor mean was seen in an Asian-associated ancestry cluster in a later analysis.

The CDR3 loop spans 15 amino acids. Germline V gene data show CDR1 as SGHKS and CDR2 as YYEKEE (reference sequence). Trimming took 1 base from V and 5 from J; bases not matched to a gene: 7. 60 Vbeta and 13 Jbeta primers were used in PCR. Method: immunoSEQ multiplex PCR; TCRdb's copy keeps in-frame clones and lacks some. The listing records 45,000 to 60,000 clones. In regard to this clone: Its cognate antigen is unknown.

The sequencing input was PBMCs. This TCR came from a male donor in good health and CMV-seronegative. The chain is built from TRBV5-5 and TRBJ2-7, with 9 nucleotides matching TRBD1. The CDR3 sequence: CASSLTPGTGNEQYF. The CDR3 nucleotides read TGTGCCAGCAGCTTGACCCCCGGGACAGGGAACGAGCAGTACTTC.